This TCR beta chain was obtained from a study of beta chain features in type 1 diabetes. Sorting of CD4+ naive, central memory, regulatory and stem cell-like memory cells was performed via CD45RO/CCR7/CD25/CD127/CD95/CD27. The CDR3 has 15 residues. Study-level findings and limits: Shortening that was moderate but significant affected the TCRB CDR3s of Type 1 diabetes patients in all four CD4+ subsets.

Every bit of the isolated RNA underwent reverse transcription, so sequencing read expressed TCRB transcripts. Repertoires were generated with immunoSEQ multiplex PCR, while TCRdb's copy carries only in-frame clones and drops some. The table lists 640,000 or so clones, around 15% of them singletons. On this clone itself: Antigen unknown.

The sample taken for sequencing was naive CD4+ T cells from blood. V is TRBV21-1 and J is TRBJ1-4; the table's D call, TRBD1, has no DNA check behind it. TRBV21-1 is assigned pseudogene status. The receptor comes from a young man with type 1 diabetes. CDR3 in DNA: TGTGCCAGCAGCAAAGTGGCCAGGATTAATGAAAAACTGTTTTTT. Translating it yields CASSKVARINEKLFF.